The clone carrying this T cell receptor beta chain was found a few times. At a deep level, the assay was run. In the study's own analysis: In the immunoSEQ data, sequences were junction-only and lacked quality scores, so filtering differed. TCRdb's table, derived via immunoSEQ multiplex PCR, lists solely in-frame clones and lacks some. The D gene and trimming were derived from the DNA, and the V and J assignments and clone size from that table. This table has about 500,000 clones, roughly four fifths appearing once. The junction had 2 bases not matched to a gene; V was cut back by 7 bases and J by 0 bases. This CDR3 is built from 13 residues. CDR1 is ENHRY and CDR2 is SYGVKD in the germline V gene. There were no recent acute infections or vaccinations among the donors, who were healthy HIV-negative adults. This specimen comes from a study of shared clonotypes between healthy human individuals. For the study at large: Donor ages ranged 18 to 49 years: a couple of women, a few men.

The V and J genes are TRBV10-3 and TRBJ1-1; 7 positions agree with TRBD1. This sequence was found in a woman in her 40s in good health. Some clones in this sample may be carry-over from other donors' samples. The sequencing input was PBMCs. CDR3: CAITGQMNTEAFF. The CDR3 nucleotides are TGTGCCATCACGGGACAGATGAACACTGAAGCTTTCTTT.